The clone carrying this TCR beta chain showed up just a few times. Its antigen remains unknown. These data come from a study of CD8 T cells in ankylosing spondylitis. V dropped 2 bases and J dropped 3 bases, with 11 bases sitting between them. Germline V gene lookup returns CDR1 MNHEY and CDR2 SVGAGI. CDR3 length: 14 amino acids. It was by quantitative 5'-RACE with molecular barcodes that TCR beta libraries were made. TCRdb independently ran MiXCR on the 5' RACE reads; one entry per CDR3 protein. This sample yields around 770,000 distinct CDR3 sequences, of which approximately 12% are seen a single time; roughly 0.51% belongs to the top ten. General study results and limits: A number of the motif variants had already been described in reactive arthritis synovial fluid and blood. Reported data indicate significant enrichment of disease-linked clones within matched ankylosing spondylitis synovial fluid. The study identified a TCR beta motif of under ten highly homologous variants that appeared characteristic of ankylosing spondylitis blood.

The origin of this receptor is a male donor with ankylosing spondylitis. V gene TRBV6-5 combines with J gene TRBJ2-7, with D possibly matching TRBD1 (6 bases). Sequencing was carried out using blood, either unsorted or a sorted T cell fraction (not recorded which). CDR3 protein: CASSYQGTNYEQYF. The CDR3, as DNA: TGTGCCAGCAGTTACCAGGGGACGAACTACGAGCAGTACTTC.